The T cell receptor (beta chain) under discussion was sequenced for a study of shared clonotypes between healthy human individuals. Study at large: CD8 memory received one plate per donor, CD8 naive two, CD4 memory three and CD4 naive three.

Looked up from germline, CDR1 is SQVTM and CDR2 is ANQGSEA. The CDR3 sequence is 15 residues long. V gave up 0 bases and J gave up 8 bases, with 17 bases separating them. Naive CD8 cells lacked CD45RO and underwent positive selection for CCR7, leaving out terminally differentiated effector memory CD45RA+ cells. Some 30,000 T cell genomes, or approximately 190 ng DNA, went into the sorted-subset replicate PCRs. Data came from immunoSEQ multiplex PCR; TCRdb stores just in-frame clones and leaves some out. The sample lists 700,000 to 950,000 clones; roughly 96% were seen once. This clonotype originated in a man under 40 in good health. The chain employs TRBV29-1 and TRBJ2-1; tentatively, D is TRBD1 (6 bases). Sequenced: naive CD8+ T cells sorted from blood. The CDR3 DNA follows: TGCAGCGTTGAAGATCAAGGGGGAGAGGGGTATGAGCAGTTCTTC. It specifies CSVEDQGGEGYEQFF.